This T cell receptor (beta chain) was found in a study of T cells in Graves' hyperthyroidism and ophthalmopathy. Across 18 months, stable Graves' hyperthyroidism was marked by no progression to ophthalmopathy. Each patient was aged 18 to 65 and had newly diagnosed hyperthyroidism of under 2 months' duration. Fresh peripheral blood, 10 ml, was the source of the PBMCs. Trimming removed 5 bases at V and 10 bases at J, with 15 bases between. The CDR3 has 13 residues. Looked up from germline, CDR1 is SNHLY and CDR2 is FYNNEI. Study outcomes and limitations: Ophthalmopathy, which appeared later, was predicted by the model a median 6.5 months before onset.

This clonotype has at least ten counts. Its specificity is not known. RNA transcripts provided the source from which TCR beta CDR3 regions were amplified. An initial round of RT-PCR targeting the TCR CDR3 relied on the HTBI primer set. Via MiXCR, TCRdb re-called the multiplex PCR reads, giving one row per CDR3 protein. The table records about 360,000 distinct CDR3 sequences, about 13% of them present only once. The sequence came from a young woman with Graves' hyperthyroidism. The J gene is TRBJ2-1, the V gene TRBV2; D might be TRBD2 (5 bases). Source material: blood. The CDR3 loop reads CASSFPVGREQFF. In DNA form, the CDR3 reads TGTGCCAGCAGTTTCCCCGTGGGGAGAGAGCAGTTCTTC.